The 22 T cell receptor beta chains in this list originate from one sample, sequenced in a study of primary melanoma T cells and metastatic recurrence. TCRdb's copy holds only in-frame clones and misses some; the assay was immunoSEQ multiplex PCR. The sample has 200 to 250 clones, under 90% seen once. What was sequenced was melanoma tumor tissue. These TCRs come from a human donor with melanoma.

The rearrangement links TRBV11-3 to TRBJ2-1; TRBD2 is a possible D gene (6 bases). V gave up 3 bases and J gave up 4 bases, with 16 bases separating them. Germline values: CDR1 SGHNT, CDR2 YENEEA. There are 16 residues in the CDR3. This chain's CDR3 is CASSLALGGAYNEQFF. CDR3 sequence (DNA): TGTGCCAGCAGCTTGGCACTTGGCGGGGCTTACAATGAGCAGTTCTTC.

The CDR3 DNA sequence: TGTGCCAGCAGTTACGAGGGAGGAGTTACTAACTATGGCTACACCTTC. Encoded protein: CASSYEGGVTNYGYTF. The chain combines TRBV6-8 with TRBJ1-2; D is undetermined. Trimming took 2 bases from V and 0 from J, leaving 13 bases between them. CDR1 MNHGY and CDR2 SAAAGT come from the germline V gene. The CDR3 is 16 residues long.

The J gene is TRBJ2-3, the V gene TRBV6-8; a weak D match, TRBD2 (6 bases). V dropped 6 bases and J dropped 7 bases, with 17 bases sitting between them. CDR3 length equals 14 residues. Germline-derived CDR1 and CDR2 are MNHGY and SAAAGT. CDR3 coding DNA: TGTGCCAGCAGCCAAGGTGGCGGGGAGTATACGCAGTATTTT. Its translation: CASSQGGGEYTQYF.

This chain links TRBV15 with TRBJ1-2, with D possibly being TRBD1 (5 bases). The CDR3 length is 14 residues. V was shortened by 0 bases and J by 8 bases, with 13 bases between the two germline ends. Germline-derived CDR1 and CDR2 are LNHNV and YYDKDF (reference sequence). The CDR3 DNA reads as TGTGCCACCAGCAGAGATCTTGGGGGGTTGGGCTACACCTTC. Amino acid sequence: CATSRDLGGLGYTF.

The chain combines TRBV19 with TRBJ1-5, with a possible D match to TRBD1 (6 bases). The CDR3 runs to 15 residues. V was pared by 8 bases and J by 2 bases, with 16 bases between. Per the germline V gene, CDR1 is LNHDA and CDR2 is SQIVND (reference sequence). CDR3 amino acids: CASGFRGFGNQPQHF. The DNA for the CDR3 is TGTGCCAGTGGATTCAGGGGTTTTGGCAATCAGCCCCAGCATTTT.

V is TRBV19 and J is TRBJ1-2; D not resolved. Trimming pared 3 bases from V and 4 bases from J, leaving 12 bases between. Germline V gives CDR1 LNHDA, CDR2 SQIVND (reference sequence). This CDR3 is built from 14 residues. CDR3 protein: CASSISGGPYGYTF. In DNA form, the CDR3 reads TGTGCCAGTAGTATCTCGGGAGGCCCCTATGGCTACACCTTC.

The chain joins TRBV19 to TRBJ2-2; a possible D gene is TRBD2 (5 bases). The CDR3 totals 16 residues. Trimming left V 4 bases short and J 1 base short, with 13 bases between. Germline loops: CDR1 LNHDA, CDR2 SQIVND (reference sequence). CDR3 DNA: TGTGCCAGTAGTAATAACCCTGCGGGGAACACCGGGGAGCTGTTTTTT. Protein product: CASSNNPAGNTGELFF.

The rearrangement uses TRBV19 and TRBJ2-3; D gene unclear. The V end was cut by 8 bases, the J end by 0 bases, with 6 bases between. Germline CDR1 and CDR2: LNHDA and SQIVND (reference sequence). There are 12 residues in the CDR3. Written as DNA, the CDR3 is TGTGCCAGTCGGAGCAGCACAGATACGCAGTATTTT. Its translation: CASRSSTDTQYF.

The chain is built from TRBV10-2 and TRBJ1-1, with D possibly TRBD1 on 6 matching bases. Trimming left V 7 bases short and J 1 base short, with 10 bases between. The germline V gene encodes CDR1 WSHSY and CDR2 SAAADI. The CDR3 runs 13 residues. The CDR3 region has the DNA TGCGCCAGCATGGGGGGGCAGAACACTGAAGCTTTCTTT. Amino acid sequence: CASMGGQNTEAFF.

In nucleotides, the CDR3 is TGTGCCAGCTCATCCGAGGGCGATACGCAGTATTTT. Protein: CASSSEGDTQYF. The rearrangement joins TRBV18 to TRBJ2-3; the D gene is possibly TRBD2 (5 bases). Between the trimmed V and J ends, which lost 5 bases and 6 bases, there was a span of 9 bases. Germline V CDR1 and CDR2: KGHSH, LQKENI. This CDR3 has 12 residues.

V gene TRBV18 combines with J gene TRBJ2-7; 14 nucleotides align to TRBD2. The CDR3 is 15 residues long. Per germline, CDR1 KGHSH and CDR2 LQKENI. The V and J ends lost 6 bases and 7 bases, in that order; junction bases with no gene match: 8. CDR3 sequence: CASSPGTSGRREQYF. As DNA, the CDR3 is TGTGCCAGCTCCCCCGGGACTAGCGGGAGAAGGGAGCAGTACTTC.

The rearrangement links TRBV6-8 to TRBJ2-1, with D possibly being TRBD2 (6 bases). Trimming pared 8 bases from V and 7 bases from J, leaving 15 bases between. This CDR3 is 13 amino acids long. Per germline, CDR1 MNHGY and CDR2 SAAAGT. The CDR3 DNA sequence: TGTGCCAGCTCACGGAGGGAAGGGAATGAGCAGTTCTTC. Residues: CASSRREGNEQFF.

This chain links TRBV6-7 with TRBJ2-7; TRBD1 or TRBD2 may be the D gene (6 bases each). TRBV6-7 belongs to the ORF category, with a function that is uncertain. Trimming removed 4 bases from V and 3 bases from J, with 16 bases in between. The CDR3 totals 15 residues. The CDR3 spells CASSSGTQGGYEQYF. DNA for the CDR3: TGTGCCAGCAGTTCGGGGACTCAAGGGGGCTACGAGCAGTACTTC.

This chain joins TRBV2 and TRBJ2-1, with D hard to call. The V and J ends lost 6 bases and 7 bases respectively, with 10 bases between them. Germline lookup yields CDR1 SNHLY and CDR2 FYNNEI. The CDR3 spans 12 residues. The CDR3 nucleotides are TGTGCCAGCAGCTCGCGTCCGAATGAGCAGTTCTTC. This codes for CASSSRPNEQFF.

The V call is TRBV6-1, the J call TRBJ1-3; the D is unclear. The V end was cut by 1 base, the J end by 0 bases, with 4 bases between. The CDR3 covers 14 residues. CDR1 and CDR2 (germline): MNHNS, SASEGT. DNA of the CDR3: TGTGCCAGCAGTGAAGATAGCTCTGGAAACACCATATATTTT. Translated: CASSEDSSGNTIYF.

The J gene is TRBJ1-1, the V gene TRBV11-3; possibly TRBD1 for D (6 bases). Germline CDR1 reads SGHNT; CDR2 reads YENEEA. V was clipped by 2 bases and J by 3 bases, with 13 bases between them. The CDR3 length is 15 residues. The CDR3 DNA sequence: TGTGCCAGCAGCTTAACAGGGAATATTCACACTGAAGCTTTCTTT. This sequence encodes CASSLTGNIHTEAFF.

The chain links TRBV19 to TRBJ1-5, with D possibly TRBD1 on 5 matching bases. The CDR3 runs to 16 residues. Germline V lookup: CDR1 LNHDA, CDR2 SQIVND (reference sequence). V lost 7 bases and J lost 6, with 22 bases in between. CDR3: CASTGGIPSLGQPQHF. CDR3 DNA: TGTGCCAGTACGGGGGGTATCCCGTCTCTCGGTCAGCCCCAGCATTTT.

The chain combines TRBV11-3 with TRBJ1-1; the match to TRBD1 covers 9 bases. The V segment lost 3 bases and the J segment 5 bases; nucleotides outside the gene matches: 10. The CDR3 spans 16 residues. Germline loops: CDR1 SGHNT, CDR2 YENEEA. The CDR3 region has the DNA TGTGCCAGCAGCTTCCCGGGACAGGGAACGAGGACTGAAGCTTTCTTT. Protein sequence: CASSFPGQGTRTEAFF. The full variable domain, with the rest looked up from reference TRBV11-3 and TRBJ1-1, is EAGVVQSPRYKIIEKKQPVAFWCNPISGHNTLYWYLQNLGQGPELLIRYENEEAVDDSQLPKDRFSAERLKGVDSTLKIQPAELGDSAVYLCASSFPGQGTRTEAFFGQGTRLTVV.

The rearrangement uses TRBV11-3 and TRBJ2-5, with 10 bases that match TRBD2. Germline lookup yields CDR1 SGHNT and CDR2 YENEEA. CDR3 length: 17 residues. The trim removed 3 bases at V and 5 bases at J, leaving 12 bases unmatched. The CDR3 loop reads CASSLYLEREGRETQYF. The CDR3 DNA reads as TGTGCCAGCAGCTTGTATTTGGAGCGGGAGGGCCGTGAGACCCAGTACTTC.

The V gene is TRBV5-1, the J gene TRBJ1-1; TRBD1 agrees at 7 bases. CDR1 and CDR2 from the germline V gene are SGHRS and YFSETQ. J was trimmed by 6 bases and V by 4 bases; bases with no gene match: 9. This CDR3 comprises 14 residues. CDR3 sequence reads: CASSPNAGGAEAFF. CDR3 in DNA: TGCGCCAGCAGCCCTAACGCAGGGGGAGCTGAAGCTTTCTTT.

This chain uses TRBV19 with TRBJ1-3; no definite D call. Trimming shortened V by 4 bases and J by 0 bases, and 16 bases separated the two germline ends. The germline V gene encodes CDR1 LNHDA and CDR2 SQIVND (reference sequence). The CDR3 is made up of 17 amino acids. Written as DNA, the CDR3 is TGTGCCAGTAGTACAGCCTCCGGTAGCAGCTCTGGAAACACCATATATTTT. It translates to CASSTASGSSSGNTIYF.

The CDR3 loop reads CASSTFGSPNQPQHF. The CDR3 nucleotides read TGTGCCAGTAGTACGTTCGGGAGCCCCAATCAGCCCCAGCATTTT. The V gene is TRBV19, the J gene TRBJ1-5; D not certain. The CDR3 runs 15 residues. V lost 4 bases and J lost 3, with 13 bases in between. From germline, CDR1 is LNHDA and CDR2 SQIVND (reference sequence).